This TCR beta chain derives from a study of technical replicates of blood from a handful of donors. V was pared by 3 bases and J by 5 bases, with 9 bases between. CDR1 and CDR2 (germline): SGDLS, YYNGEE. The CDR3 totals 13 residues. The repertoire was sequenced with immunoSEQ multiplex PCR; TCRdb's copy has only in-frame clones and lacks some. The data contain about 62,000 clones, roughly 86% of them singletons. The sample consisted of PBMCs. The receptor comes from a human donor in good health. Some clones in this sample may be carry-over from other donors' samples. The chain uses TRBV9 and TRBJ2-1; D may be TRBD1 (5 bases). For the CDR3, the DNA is TGTGCCAGCAGCGGACGGACAAACAATGAGCAGTTCTTC. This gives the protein CASSGRTNNEQFF.